This passage covers 25 T cell receptor beta chains from one sample sequenced in a study of cytomegalovirus exposure and HLA in healthy donors. 60 Vbeta and 13 Jbeta primers were used in PCR. TCRdb keeps only in-frame clones here, not all; method: immunoSEQ multiplex PCR. The sample holds roughly 230,000 clones; approximately 91% are singletons and the top ten take around 1.7%. Sequenced input: PBMCs. The receptors originated from a girl aged 2-10 years in good health and CMV-seronegative.

V usage is TRBV2 and J usage is TRBJ2-2, with 10 bases matching TRBD2. The ends lost 3 bases at V and 6 bases at J; junction bases unmatched: 10. CDR1 and CDR2 from the germline V gene are SNHLY and FYNNEI. The CDR3 has 17 residues. The CDR3 spells CASSEMLSGRAPGELFF. CDR3 in DNA: TGTGCCAGCAGTGAGATGCTAAGCGGGAGGGCTCCCGGGGAGCTGTTTTTT.

The genes are TRBV2 and TRBJ2-1, with D unclear. V was pared by 6 bases and J by 3 bases, with 6 bases between. The CDR3 length is 12 residues. Germline assignment: CDR1 SNHLY and CDR2 FYNNEI. The CDR3 sequence is CASRGSYNEQFF. Here the CDR3 DNA reads TGTGCCAGCAGGGGCAGCTACAATGAGCAGTTCTTC.

The J gene is TRBJ1-5, the V gene TRBV9; 9 nucleotides match TRBD1. CDR1 is SGDLS, CDR2 YYNGEE, per germline. Germline trimming cut 4 bases from V and 5 bases from J; bases unmatched to any gene: 4. CDR3 length: 14 residues. CDR3 DNA sequence: TGTGCCAGCAGCTCGGGACAGGGCGATCAGCCCCAGCATTTT. It encodes CASSSGQGDQPQHF.

V is TRBV15 and J is TRBJ2-3; 10 bases map to TRBD1. CDR3 length equals 15 residues. Germline CDR1 and CDR2: LNHNV and YYDKDF (reference sequence). The trim removed 1 base at V and 3 bases at J, leaving 1 base unmatched. The CDR3 loop reads CATSRGGQGTDTQYF. As DNA, the CDR3 is TGTGCCACCAGCAGAGGGGGACAGGGGACAGATACGCAGTATTTT. The whole variable domain, remainder taken from reference TRBV15 and TRBJ2-3, is DAMVIQNPRYQVTQFGKPVTLSCSQTLNHNVMYWYQQKSSQAPKLLFHYYDKDFNNEADTPDNFQSRRPNTSFCFLDIRSPGLGDTAMYLCATSRGGQGTDTQYFGPGTRLTVL.

The chain carries TRBV5-1 and TRBJ1-2; 7 bases agree with TRBD1. Germline CDR1 is SGHRS and CDR2 is YFSETQ. V shed 0 bases and J 4 bases; nucleotides not matched to a gene: 6. The CDR3 length is 15 residues. CDR3 DNA: TGCGCCAGCAGCTTGGCCTTAGGGGGCGGCTATGGCTACACCTTC. As protein: CASSLALGGGYGYTF.

In its sample, this clone was seen once. This chain connects TRBV6-1 to TRBJ2-7; the match to TRBD2 covers 7 bases. The V segment lost 5 bases and the J segment 1 base; nucleotides outside the gene matches: 8. The CDR3 consists of 15 residues. The germline V gene has CDR1 MNHNS and CDR2 SASEGT. The CDR3 DNA reads TGTGCCAGCAGTTGGGACTACCCTAATTCCTACGAGCAGTACTTC. Translation gives CASSWDYPNSYEQYF.

This clone was recorded a few times. The chain links TRBV14 to TRBJ2-2; weak D call: TRBD2 (6 bases). Germline V gives CDR1 SGHDN, CDR2 FVKESK. V dropped 4 bases and J dropped 8 bases, with 8 bases sitting between them. CDR3 length equals 12 residues. The CDR3 sequence: CASSPGVGELFF. As DNA, the CDR3 is TGTGCCAGCAGCCCGGGAGTGGGGGAGCTGTTTTTT.

The chain uses TRBV19 and TRBJ1-4; 8 bases map to TRBD1. Unmatched junction bases numbered 8, after V lost 7 bases and J lost 7 bases. The CDR3 contains 14 residues. Germline V gene lookup returns CDR1 LNHDA and CDR2 SQIVND (reference sequence). DNA for the CDR3: TGTGCCAGTACCTCGACAGGGGTAGGTGAAAAACTGTTTTTT. Translated, it gives CASTSTGVGEKLFF.

The chain has TRBV18 and TRBJ2-7, with D perhaps matching TRBD1 (5 bases). There are 11 residues in the CDR3. Germline CDR1 reads KGHSH; CDR2 reads LQKENI. Trimming took off 5 bases at V and 3 bases at J, with 5 bases between the two ends. CDR3 sequence reads: CASSDSYEQYF. The CDR3, as DNA: TGTGCCAGCTCAGACAGCTACGAGCAGTACTTC.

This chain links TRBV28 with TRBJ1-4; no clear D gene. V was trimmed by 6 bases and J by 4 bases, leaving 24 bases between them. The V gene's germline CDR1 is MDHEN and CDR2 SYDVKM. This CDR3 comprises 18 residues. This CDR3 reads CASSPLGRESGINEKLFF. In DNA form, the CDR3 reads TGTGCCAGCAGCCCCCTTGGGAGGGAGAGTGGTATTAATGAAAAACTGTTTTTT.

V is TRBV2 and J is TRBJ2-7; D might be TRBD1 (6 bases). CDR3 length equals 13 residues. The V end was cut by 6 bases, the J end by 9 bases, with 18 bases between. The germline CDR1 and CDR2 sequences are SNHLY and FYNNEI. CDR3 nucleotide sequence: TGTGCCAGCAGGGAGGACAGCCCCGCCGGGCAGTACTTC. It encodes CASREDSPAGQYF.

The chain recombines TRBV6-1 with TRBJ2-7, with D maybe TRBD1 (5 bases). Per germline, CDR1 MNHNS and CDR2 SASEGT. Trimming cost V 10 bases and J 5 bases, with 21 bases left between them. This CDR3 region has 14 residues. The CDR3 loop reads CATYRAGKADEQYF. The CDR3 bases are TGTGCCACCTATCGGGCAGGGAAGGCCGACGAGCAGTACTTC.

A note on this clone: The junction and the germline gene differ at one end; a read error may be behind it. The chain couples TRBV14 to TRBJ2-7; D might be TRBD2 (5 bases). The V gene's germline CDR1 is SGHDN and CDR2 FVKESK. The CDR3 consists of 16 residues. The DNA of the CDR3 is TGTGCCAGCAGGCAAGAAGATGTTACACCCCGGGGCGAGCAGTACTTC. Its protein product is CASRQEDVTPRGEQYF.

This clone was found a few times. V is TRBV27 and J is TRBJ2-7, with TRBD1 matching over 8 bases. With V trimmed by 2 bases and J by 4 bases, 4 bases remained unmatched. CDR3 length equals 14 residues. The V gene's germline CDR1 is MNHEY and CDR2 SMNVEV (reference sequence). CDR3 residues: CASSLRGQEYEQYF. The CDR3 nucleotides read TGTGCCAGCAGTTTAAGGGGACAGGAGTACGAGCAGTACTTC.

In this sample, this clone turned up once. This chain joins TRBV5-1 and TRBJ2-7, with 9 bases aligning to TRBD2. CDR3 length equals 15 residues. Germline V CDR1 and CDR2: SGHRS, YFSETQ. After removal of 0 bases from V and 0 bases from J, the junction contained 1 base not matched to a gene. CDR3 residues: CASSLVAGASYEQYF. CDR3 coding DNA: TGCGCCAGCAGCTTGGTAGCGGGGGCCTCCTACGAGCAGTACTTC.

The chain uses TRBV28 and TRBJ2-7, with D tentatively TRBD1 (6 bases). V lost 6 bases, J lost 2 bases, and 8 bases lay in between. Germline CDR1 is MDHEN and CDR2 is SYDVKM. The CDR3 contains 12 residues. The CDR3 coding sequence is TGTGCCAGCAGCCAGGGGACCTACGAGCAGTACTTC. Residues: CASSQGTYEQYF.

This clone occurred a few times. The V and J genes are TRBV5-6 and TRBJ1-5; 7 bases map to TRBD1. The germline V gene has CDR1 SGHDT and CDR2 YYEEEE. The CDR3 is 15 residues long. V shed 0 bases, J shed 3 bases, and the junction held 3 bases outside the gene matches. The CDR3 is CASSLGQGLNQPQHF. CDR3 sequence (DNA): TGTGCCAGCAGCTTGGGACAGGGACTCAATCAGCCCCAGCATTTT.

The chain couples TRBV6-6 to TRBJ2-2; TRBD2 is a possible D gene (6 bases). CDR3 size: 15 residues. Trimming shortened V by 7 bases and J by 7 bases, and 19 bases separated the two germline ends. Germline V lookup: CDR1 MNHNY, CDR2 SVGAGI (reference sequence). CDR3 sequence (DNA): TGTGCCAGCAATGACCCGGGACTTCCTGGCGGGGAGCTGTTTTTT. This codes for CASNDPGLPGGELFF.

The chain recombines TRBV5-4 with TRBJ2-2; 11 positions match TRBD2. The CDR3 extends over 16 amino acids. Trimming removed 4 bases from V and 3 bases from J; junction bases left unmatched: 5. Looked up from germline, CDR1 is SGHNT and CDR2 is YYREEE (reference sequence). CDR3 amino acids: CASSGSGLADTGELFF. CDR3 DNA sequence: TGTGCCAGCAGCGGATCGGGACTAGCGGACACCGGGGAGCTGTTTTTT. Full variable domain (missing parts from reference TRBV5-4 and TRBJ2-2): ETGVTQSPTHLIKTRGQQVTLRCSSQSGHNTVSWYQQALGQGPQFIFQYYREEENGRGNFPPRFSGLQFPNYSSELNVNALELDDSALYLCASSGSGLADTGELFFGEGSRLTVL.

The chain links TRBV5-6 to TRBJ2-1; 7 bases agree with TRBD2. Germline CDR1 reads SGHDT; CDR2 reads YYEEEE. The V gene end was trimmed by 1 base and the J gene end by 7 bases; junction bases not matched to a gene: 8. The CDR3 runs to 15 residues. The CDR3 DNA is TGTGCCAGCAGCTTGCGAGGGGAGGGGTTGAATGAGCAGTTCTTC. Translated: CASSLRGEGLNEQFF.

This clone was counted a few times. The chain combines TRBV9 with TRBJ2-1; D uncertain. V was trimmed by 4 bases and J by 8 bases, leaving 13 bases between them. CDR3 length equals 13 residues. In germline, CDR1 is SGDLS, CDR2 YYNGEE. CDR3 DNA: TGTGCCAGCAGCCCGCGGTCCTGGGATGAGCAGTTCTTC. It encodes CASSPRSWDEQFF.

V gene TRBV6-5 combines with J gene TRBJ2-7, with 8 bases aligning to TRBD2. The V gene end was trimmed by 5 bases and the J gene end by 5 bases; junction bases not matched to a gene: 5. Germline CDR1 and CDR2: MNHEY and SVGAGI. The CDR3 length is 13 residues. The CDR3 coding sequence is TGTGCCAGCAGTCCCAGCGGGAGAGACGAGCAGTACTTC. As protein: CASSPSGRDEQYF.

Here the CDR3 reads CASSLWSVASYNEQFF. Here the CDR3 DNA reads TGTGCCAGCAGTTTATGGTCAGTGGCCTCCTACAATGAGCAGTTCTTC. The chain uses TRBV27 and TRBJ2-1; no reliable D call. The CDR3 loop spans 16 amino acids. CDR1 MNHEY and CDR2 SMNVEV come from the germline V gene (reference sequence). The V end was cut by 1 base, the J end by 0 bases, with 10 bases between.

The gene calls are TRBV11-2 and TRBJ2-1; 10 bases fit TRBD2. The CDR3 covers 15 residues. Germline loops: CDR1 SGHAT, CDR2 FQNNGV. The junction had 7 bases not matched to a gene; V was cut back by 5 bases and J by 6 bases. The CDR3 loop is CASSRMASGGNEQFF. As DNA, the CDR3 is TGTGCCAGCAGCCGGATGGCTAGCGGGGGCAATGAGCAGTTCTTC.

The genes are TRBV28 and TRBJ1-1; 8 nucleotides align to TRBD1. CDR3 size: 13 residues. Germline-derived CDR1 and CDR2 are MDHEN and SYDVKM. Germline trimming cut 6 bases from V and 3 bases from J; bases unmatched to any gene: 3. The CDR3 region has the DNA TGTGCCAGCAGCCGACAGGGGTACACTGAAGCTTTCTTT. Its translation: CASSRQGYTEAFF.